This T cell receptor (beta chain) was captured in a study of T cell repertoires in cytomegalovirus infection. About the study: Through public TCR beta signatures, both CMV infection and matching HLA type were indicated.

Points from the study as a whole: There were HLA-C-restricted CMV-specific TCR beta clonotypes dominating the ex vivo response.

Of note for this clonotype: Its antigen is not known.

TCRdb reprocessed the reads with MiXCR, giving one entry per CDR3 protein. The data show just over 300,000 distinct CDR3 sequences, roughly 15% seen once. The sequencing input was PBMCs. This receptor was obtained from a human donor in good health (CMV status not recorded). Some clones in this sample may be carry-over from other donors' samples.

The CDR3 bases are TGTGCCAGCACCGGGGCCTACGAGCAGTACTTC. Amino acid sequence: CASTGAYEQYF. This sequence joins TRBV6-2 or TRBV6-3 and TRBJ2-7, with D maybe TRBD2 (5 bases). Per the germline V gene, CDR1 is MNHEY and CDR2 is SVGEGT. Deletions cut 7 bases from V and 2 bases from J, with 6 bases between. The CDR3 length is 11 residues.